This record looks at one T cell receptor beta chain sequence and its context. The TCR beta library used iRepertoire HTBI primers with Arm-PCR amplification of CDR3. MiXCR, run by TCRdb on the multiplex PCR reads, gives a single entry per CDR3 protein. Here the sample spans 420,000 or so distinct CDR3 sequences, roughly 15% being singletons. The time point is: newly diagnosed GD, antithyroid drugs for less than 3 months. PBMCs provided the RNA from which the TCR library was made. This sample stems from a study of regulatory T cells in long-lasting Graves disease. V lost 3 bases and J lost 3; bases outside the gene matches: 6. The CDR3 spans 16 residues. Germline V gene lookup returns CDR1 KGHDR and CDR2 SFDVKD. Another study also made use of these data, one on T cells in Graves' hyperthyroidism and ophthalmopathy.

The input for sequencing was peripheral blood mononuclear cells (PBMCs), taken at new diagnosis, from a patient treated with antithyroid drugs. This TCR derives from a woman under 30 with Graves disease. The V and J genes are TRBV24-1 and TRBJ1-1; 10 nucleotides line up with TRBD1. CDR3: CATSDPGQGTYTEAFF. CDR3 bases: TGTGCCACCAGTGATCCGGGACAGGGGACTTACACTGAAGCTTTCTTT.